These T cell receptor beta chains were read from a single sample in a study of cytomegalovirus exposure and HLA in healthy donors. The assay was immunoSEQ multiplex PCR, and TCRdb's table has in-frame clones only and misses some. The data contain approximately 140,000 clones, 79% of them singletons. The sample consisted of PBMCs. The receptors stem from a female donor in good health and CMV-seronegative. Each CDR3 is given with its conserved first and last residue. The D gene is left open where the match is weak. Some rows mark clone size as missing; the rest say once, few, many or name a class of expanded clone.

D	size	V	J	CDR3	DNA
TRBD1	few	TRBV5-5	TRBJ2-7	CASGTGTYEQYF	TGTGCCAGCGGGACAGGGACCTACGAGCAGTACTTC
-	-	TRBV4-1	TRBJ2-7	CASSQEEGHEQYF	TGCGCCAGCAGCCAAGAGGAGGGCCACGAGCAGTACTTC
-	-	TRBV5-1	TRBJ1-5	CASSLDTGNDQPQHF	TGCGCCAGCAGCTTAGATACAGGGAACGATCAGCCCCAGCATTTT
-	-	TRBV7-9	TRBJ2-7	CASSLQANYEQYF	TGTGCCAGCAGCTTACAGGCGAACTACGAGCAGTACTTC
-	few	TRBV6-6	TRBJ2-7	CASSLKGAIYEQYF	TGTGCCAGCAGTTTAAAGGGAGCCATCTACGAGCAGTACTTC
-	-	TRBV27	TRBJ1-2	CASSWTVYGYTF	TGTGCCAGCAGTTGGACAGTCTATGGCTACACCTTC
TRBD1	-	TRBV4-3	TRBJ1-2	CASSQDIGGDGYTF	TGCGCCAGCAGCCAAGATATAGGGGGCGACGGCTACACCTTC
-	-	TRBV2	TRBJ2-7	CASNIEGRDEQYF	TGTGCCAGCAATATCGAGGGAAGAGACGAGCAGTACTTC
TRBD2	-	TRBV7-9	TRBJ2-1	CASSLVGGSRLDEQFF	TGTGCCAGCAGCTTAGTTGGCGGGAGTAGGCTTGATGAGCAGTTCTTC
TRBD2	-	TRBV27	TRBJ2-7	CASRGLAGAGEYF	TGTGCCAGCAGAGGACTAGCGGGAGCCGGTGAGTACTTC
-	-	TRBV15	TRBJ2-1	CATSFGLTTDEQFF	TGTGCCACCAGCTTCGGACTTACTACAGATGAGCAGTTCTTC
TRBD1	-	TRBV27	TRBJ1-2	CASSPRTLRGGYTF	TGTGCCAGCAGTCCCCGGACACTCAGGGGGGGCTACACCTTC
TRBD2	-	TRBV5-6	TRBJ2-2	CASSLLAGGLTGELFF	TGTGCCAGCAGCTTACTGGCGGGAGGGCTAACCGGGGAGCTGTTTTTT
-	-	TRBV28	TRBJ1-5	CASRSGGEGNQPQHF	TGTGCCAGCAGAAGTGGGGGGGAGGGCAATCAGCCCCAGCATTTT
-	-	TRBV7-7	TRBJ2-2	CASSLAQGETGELFF	TGTGCTAGCAGCTTAGCACAAGGGGAAACCGGGGAGCTGTTTTTT
TRBD1	-	TRBV5-4	TRBJ2-3	CASSWDRERDTQYF	TGTGCCAGCAGCTGGGACAGGGAAAGAGATACGCAGTATTTT
-	-	TRBV2	TRBJ1-2	CAREFGSGKGYTF	TGTGCCAGAGAGTTCGGTTCGGGAAAGGGCTACACCTTC
TRBD2	-	TRBV2	TRBJ2-5	CASNEREVQETQYF	TGTGCCAGCAATGAGCGGGAGGTCCAAGAGACCCAGTACTTC
TRBD2	-	TRBV4-1	TRBJ2-1	CASSQGIERGAYNEQFF	TGCGCCAGCAGCCAAGGAATAGAACGGGGGGCCTACAATGAGCAGTTCTTC
TRBD2	once	TRBV27	TRBJ2-5	CASSAGTSGDRHF	TGTGCCAGCAGCGCCGGGACTAGCGGGGACCGACACTTC
-	-	TRBV5-1	TRBJ1-4	CASSLAGDNEKLFF	TGCGCCAGCAGCTTGGCCGGGGATAATGAAAAACTGTTTTTT
-	-	TRBV11-3	TRBJ2-7	CASSLEGGPYEQYF	TGTGCCAGCAGCTTAGAGGGGGGTCCCTACGAGCAGTACTTC
TRBD1	-	TRBV6-5	TRBJ1-5	CASSRQGGQPQHF	TGTGCCAGCAGCAGACAGGGCGGTCAGCCCCAGCATTTT
TRBD1	-	TRBV2	TRBJ1-2	CASSEGTGGFYGYTF	TGTGCCAGCAGTGAGGGGACAGGGGGCTTCTATGGCTACACCTTC
-	-	TRBV5-1	TRBJ2-7	CASSLDRYEQYF	TGCGCCAGCAGCTTGGATCGTTACGAGCAGTACTTC
TRBD1	-	TRBV7-2	TRBJ2-2	CASSSPGTGGTGELFF	TGTGCCAGCAGCTCGCCCGGGACAGGGGGGACCGGGGAGCTGTTTTTT
-	-	TRBV7-9	TRBJ1-5	CASSLGPRDQPQHF	TGTGCCAGCAGCTTAGGCCCGAGGGATCAGCCCCAGCATTTT
-	-	TRBV5-8	TRBJ1-3	CASSLGRGNTIYF	TGTGCCAGCAGCTTAGGCAGGGGAAACACCATATATTTT
-	-	TRBV27	TRBJ1-1	CASSLGSRGYEAFF	TGTGCCAGCAGTTTAGGGTCGCGGGGCTATGAGGCTTTCTTT
-	-	TRBV7-2	TRBJ2-7	CASSSQGTSYEQYF	TGTGCCAGCAGCTCTCAGGGGACATCCTACGAGCAGTACTTC
-	few	TRBV5-1	TRBJ1-2	CASSLFTTADYGYTF	TGCGCCAGCAGCTTATTCACGACAGCTGACTATGGCTACACCTTC
-	few	TRBV4-3	TRBJ2-1	CASSQDLARVDEQFF	TGCGCCAGCAGCCAAGATCTAGCGAGGGTCGATGAGCAGTTCTTC
TRBD1	-	TRBV7-2	TRBJ1-4	CASSLGDSPREKLFF	TGTGCCAGCAGCTTAGGGGACAGTCCTCGTGAAAAACTGTTTTTT
TRBD2	-	TRBV28	TRBJ2-1	CASRALAGSSYNEQFF	TGTGCCAGCAGAGCATTAGCGGGTAGCTCCTACAATGAGCAGTTCTTC
TRBD1	-	TRBV5-4	TRBJ1-2	CASSLQGYLGYGYTF	TGTGCCAGCAGCCTACAGGGGTATCTAGGCTATGGCTACACCTTC
TRBD1	-	TRBV15	TRBJ1-5	CATSRDRTGGQPQHF	TGTGCCACCAGCAGAGATAGGACAGGCGGTCAGCCCCAGCATTTT
-	once	TRBV4-3	TRBJ1-2	CASSQAPQANYGYTF	TGCGCCAGCAGCCAAGCCCCACAAGCTAACTATGGCTACACCTTC
-	-	TRBV30	TRBJ2-5	CAWAQGFYSETQYF	TGTGCCTGGGCCCAGGGGTTTTATTCCGAGACCCAGTACTTC
-	once	TRBV9	TRBJ2-1	CASSVLGGTPDEQFF	TGTGCCAGCAGCGTACTCGGGGGTACCCCCGATGAGCAGTTCTTC
TRBD1	-	TRBV5-1	TRBJ1-4	CASSPQGAQEKLFF	TGCGCCAGCAGCCCGCAGGGGGCGCAGGAAAAACTGTTTTTT
TRBD1	once	TRBV28	TRBJ1-3	CASSPTGGKAGNTIYF	TGTGCCAGCAGCCCTACAGGGGGGAAAGCTGGAAACACCATATATTTT
TRBD1	once	TRBV6-5	TRBJ2-7	CASSYRTGGLSYEQYF	TGTGCCAGCAGTTACCGGACAGGAGGCCTCTCCTACGAGCAGTACTTC
TRBD1	-	TRBV13	TRBJ1-3	CASSRDSSAGNTIYF	TGTGCCAGCAGCCGGGACAGCTCGGCGGGAAACACCATATATTTT
TRBD1	-	TRBV7-2	TRBJ1-2	CASSLAQGAGYGYTF	TGTGCCAGCAGCTTAGCCCAGGGGGCCGGCTATGGCTACACCTTC
-	-	TRBV5-4	TRBJ2-3	CASSPSGDMQYF	TGTGCCAGCAGCCCCAGCGGGGACATGCAGTATTTT
-	-	TRBV7-2	TRBJ2-1	CASSSVAGANEQFF	TGTGCCAGCAGCTCAGTGGCGGGGGCAAATGAGCAGTTCTTC
TRBD1	-	TRBV5-1	TRBJ2-1	CASSLAGTGEQFF	TGCGCCAGCAGCTTGGCCGGGACAGGGGAGCAGTTCTTC
-	-	TRBV11-2	TRBJ2-1	CASSYTSEQFF	TGTGCCAGCAGCTATACATCCGAGCAGTTCTTC
-	-	TRBV6-5	TRBJ2-7	CASRSFGEQYF	TGTGCCAGCAGATCCTTCGGCGAGCAGTACTTC
TRBD1	-	TRBV9	TRBJ2-2	CASSLWDRVTGELFF	TGTGCCAGCAGCCTCTGGGACAGGGTTACCGGGGAGCTGTTTTTT
-	-	TRBV2	TRBJ2-7	CASRFVTSSYEQYF	TGTGCCAGCAGGTTTGTGACTTCCTCCTACGAGCAGTACTTC
-	once	TRBV7-2	TRBJ1-5	CASSPGHVSNQPQHF	TGTGCCAGCAGCCCCGGACACGTTAGCAATCAGCCCCAGCATTTT
TRBD1	-	TRBV10-3	TRBJ1-2	CAISPGQGMDGYTF	TGTGCCATCAGCCCGGGACAGGGGATGGATGGCTACACCTTC
TRBD1	-	TRBV9	TRBJ1-2	CASSVAKNRGLGGYTF	TGTGCCAGCAGCGTAGCTAAGAACAGGGGGTTGGGTGGCTACACCTTC
-	-	TRBV27	TRBJ1-2	CASSPSAGIYGYTF	TGTGCCAGCAGCCCCAGTGCGGGGATATATGGCTACACCTTC